Presented here are 14 T cell receptor beta chains from one specimen sequenced in a study of blood T cell repertoires in COVID-19. Assay: immunoSEQ multiplex PCR; the TCRdb copy retains only in-frame clones and omits some. This sample yields about 290,000 clones, of which under 90% are seen a single time; around 1.7% belongs to the top ten. Sequencing was done on a sample of PBMCs or T cells enriched from blood (not recorded which). The receptors were sampled from a woman aged 40 to 50 who had recovered from COVID-19.

The chain has TRBV19 and TRBJ2-7; D not resolved. CDR3 length: 14 amino acids. CDR1 is LNHDA, CDR2 SQIVND, per germline (reference sequence). Trimming took off 4 bases at V and 0 bases at J, with 10 bases between the two ends. CDR3 sequence (DNA): TGTGCCAGTAGTAGAACGGTGAGCTCCTACGAGCAGTACTTC. Translation: CASSRTVSSYEQYF. The full variable domain, rest sourced from reference TRBV19 and TRBJ2-7, is DGGITQSPKYLFRKEGQNVTLSCEQNLNHDAMYWYRQDPGQGLRLIYYSQIVNDFQKGDIAEGYSVSREKKESFPLTVTSAQKNPTAFYLCASSRTVSSYEQYFGPGTRLTVT.

The chain joins TRBV3-1 (or the pseudogene TRBV3-2) to TRBJ2-5; weak D call: TRBD2 (5 bases). From germline, CDR1 is LGHDT and CDR2 YNNKEL (reference sequence). CDR3 length: 14 amino acids. Trimming removed 0 bases from V and 5 bases from J, with 10 bases in between. The CDR3 protein is CASSQDPGWETQYF. In DNA form, the CDR3 reads TGTGCCAGCAGCCAAGACCCGGGGTGGGAGACCCAGTACTTC.

J is TRBJ2-1 and V is TRBV11-3, with a weak D call TRBD2 (5 bases). This CDR3 contains 16 residues. CDR1 is SGHNT, CDR2 YENEEA, per germline. Deletions cut 0 bases from V and 8 bases from J, with 17 bases between. The CDR3 spells CASSLDLEYEGHEQFF. DNA for the CDR3: TGTGCCAGCAGCTTAGATCTAGAATATGAGGGCCATGAGCAGTTCTTC.

The V and J genes are TRBV4-2 and TRBJ2-7; 9 bases map to TRBD2. J gave up 6 bases and V 0 bases, and 9 bases lay outside the gene matches. Looked up from germline, CDR1 is LGHNA and CDR2 is YNFKEQ. The CDR3 is 16 amino acids. This chain's CDR3 is CASSQESEGLAREQYF. CDR3 DNA sequence: TGTGCCAGCAGCCAAGAATCTGAGGGACTAGCTCGCGAGCAGTACTTC.

The chain uses TRBV3-1 (or the pseudogene TRBV3-2) and TRBJ1-1; D is possibly TRBD1 (6 bases). This CDR3 region has 15 residues. Trimming removed 4 bases from V and 3 bases from J, with 15 bases in between. Germline V gives CDR1 LGHDT, CDR2 YNNKEL (reference sequence). Written as DNA, the CDR3 is TGTGCCAGCAGCCTTAGACCGGACAGATACACTGAAGCTTTCTTT. It translates to CASSLRPDRYTEAFF.

J is TRBJ2-4 and V is TRBV7-2; the D is unclear. The CDR3 covers 15 residues. Germline assignment: CDR1 SGHTA and CDR2 FQGNSA. V lost 5 bases to trimming and J lost 1 base, with 12 bases between them. CDR3 loop: CASSPAGSAKNIQYF. Written as DNA, the CDR3 is TGTGCCAGCAGCCCCGCAGGATCGGCCAAAAACATTCAGTACTTC. The variable domain in full, with the rest retrieved from reference TRBV7-2 and TRBJ2-4, is GAGVSQSPSNKVTEKGKDVELRCDPISGHTALYWYRQSLGQGLEFLIYFQGNSAPDKSGLPSDRFSAERTGGSVSTLTIQRTQQEDSAVYLCASSPAGSAKNIQYFGAGTRLSVL.

The V call is TRBV2, the J call TRBJ2-4; tentatively, D is TRBD2 (5 bases). V gave up 6 bases and J gave up 8 bases, with 14 bases separating them. There are 13 residues in the CDR3. Germline CDR1 reads SNHLY; CDR2 reads FYNNEI. CDR3 in amino acids: CASRLGLLDIQYF. CDR3 in DNA: TGTGCCAGCAGGTTAGGACTTTTGGACATTCAGTACTTC.

The chain carries TRBV21-1 and TRBJ2-2; no DNA check was done on the table's D call, TRBD1. TRBV21-1 is annotated as a pseudogene. The CDR3 contains 16 residues. CDR3 region: CASSKCGTGYTGELFF. The CDR3 coding sequence is TGTGCCAGCAGCAAATGCGGGACAGGGTACACCGGGGAGCTGTTTTTT.

The chain has TRBV2 and TRBJ1-5, with 8 bases that match TRBD1. The ends lost 4 bases at V and 5 bases at J; junction bases unmatched: 4. The CDR3 is 14 amino acids. Looked up from germline, CDR1 is SNHLY and CDR2 is FYNNEI. The CDR3 DNA follows: TGTGCCAGCAGTGGGGACAGGCCCTATCAGCCCCAGCATTTT. Translation gives CASSGDRPYQPQHF.

Only a few counts were recorded for this clone. V and J are TRBV7-2 and TRBJ2-7, with D possibly matching TRBD2 (5 bases). This CDR3 is 14 amino acids long. Germline CDR1 is SGHTA and CDR2 is FQGNSA. Trimming stripped 2 bases from V and 0 bases from J, with 8 bases between. The CDR3 loop reads CASSLPGSSYEQYF. For the CDR3, the DNA is TGTGCCAGCAGCTTACCGGGGTCCTCCTACGAGCAGTACTTC. Using reference TRBV7-2 and TRBJ2-7 for the parts outside the CDR3, the full variable domain is GAGVSQSPSNKVTEKGKDVELRCDPISGHTALYWYRQSLGQGLEFLIYFQGNSAPDKSGLPSDRFSAERTGGSVSTLTIQRTQQEDSAVYLCASSLPGSSYEQYFGPGTRLTVT.

The CDR3 region is CASRSWAGDSGGELFF. CDR3 DNA sequence: TGTGCCAGCAGATCATGGGCCGGGGATTCGGGCGGGGAGCTGTTTTTT. This chain joins TRBV27 and TRBJ2-2; tentative D call: TRBD2 (5 bases). The V gene lost 6 bases and the J gene lost 7 bases, with 21 bases spanning the gap. The germline CDR1 and CDR2 sequences are MNHEY and SMNVEV (reference sequence). This CDR3 is built from 16 residues.

The chain couples TRBV6-1 to TRBJ2-7, with 7 bases matching TRBD1. Germline V gene data show CDR1 as MNHNS and CDR2 as SASEGT. The CDR3 sequence is 14 residues long. J gave up 7 bases and V 1 base, and 7 bases lay outside the gene matches. CDR3 DNA: TGTGCCAGCAGTGAAGTAGGGGGCAGGGGGGAGCAGTACTTC. Translated: CASSEVGGRGEQYF.

The J gene is TRBJ2-1, the V gene TRBV5-1; 12 bases are shared with TRBD2. The CDR3 is made up of 18 amino acids. The junction had 12 bases not matched to a gene; V was cut back by 0 bases and J by 8 bases. Per germline, CDR1 SGHRS and CDR2 YFSETQ. CDR3 in DNA: TGCGCCAGCAGCTTGGGGCGCACTAGCGGGGGGTATCCGCATGAGCAGTTCTTC. Translating it yields CASSLGRTSGGYPHEQFF. The complete variable domain, with remaining parts taken from reference TRBV5-1 and TRBJ2-1, reads KAGVTQTPRYLIKTRGQQVTLSCSPISGHRSVSWYQQTPGQGLQFLFEYFSETQRNKGNFPGRFSGRQFSNSRSEMNVSTLELGDSALYLCASSLGRTSGGYPHEQFFGPGTRLTVL.

The chain carries TRBV5-1 and TRBJ2-5, with 10 positions matching TRBD1. The CDR3 loop spans 14 amino acids. CDR1 is SGHRS, CDR2 YFSETQ, per germline. The V and J ends lost 3 bases and 3 bases, in that order; junction bases with no gene match: 2. The CDR3 DNA reads as TGCGCCAGCAGCTCCGGGACAGGGGAAGAGACCCAGTACTTC. Its translation is CASSSGTGEETQYF.